The source of this T cell receptor beta chain is a study of regulatory T cells in long-lasting Graves disease. Time point specified: newly diagnosed GD, antithyroid drugs for less than 3 months. RNA from PBMCs was the source of the TCR library. V gave up 0 bases and J gave up 2 bases; unmatched junction bases: 5. From germline, CDR1 is LNHNV and CDR2 YYDKDF (reference sequence). The CDR3 runs to 17 residues. This clonotype turned up a few times. Construction of TCR beta libraries relied on iRepertoire HTBI primers and on Arm-PCR targeting CDR3 regions. TCRdb ran MiXCR on the multiplex PCR reads and lists one entry per CDR3 protein. The sample consists of 550,000 to 600,000 distinct CDR3 sequences, about 16% of them appearing once. These data were also filed under a second study, of T cells in Graves' hyperthyroidism and ophthalmopathy. In that study: Researchers defined stable Graves' hyperthyroidism as no ophthalmopathy progression within 18 months.

This chain connects TRBV15 to TRBJ2-3, with TRBD2 matching 10 bases. The sample here was peripheral blood mononuclear cells (PBMCs), taken at new diagnosis, from a patient treated with antithyroid drugs. This clonotype was obtained from a man younger than 30 with Graves disease. The CDR3 coding sequence is TGTGCCACCAGCAGAGATGGGGGGACTAGCGTCACAGATACGCAGTATTTT. Translating gives CATSRDGGTSVTDTQYF.